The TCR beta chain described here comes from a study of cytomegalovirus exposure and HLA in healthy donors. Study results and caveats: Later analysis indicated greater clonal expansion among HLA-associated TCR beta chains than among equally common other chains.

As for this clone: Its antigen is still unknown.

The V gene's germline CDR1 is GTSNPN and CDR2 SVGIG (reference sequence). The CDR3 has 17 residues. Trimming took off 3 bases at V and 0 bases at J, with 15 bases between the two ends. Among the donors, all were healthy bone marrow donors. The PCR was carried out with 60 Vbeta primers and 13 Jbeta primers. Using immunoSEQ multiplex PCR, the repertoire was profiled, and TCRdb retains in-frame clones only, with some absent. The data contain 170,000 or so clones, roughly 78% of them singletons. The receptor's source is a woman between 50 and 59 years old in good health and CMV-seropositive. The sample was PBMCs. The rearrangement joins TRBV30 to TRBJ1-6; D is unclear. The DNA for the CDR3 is TGTGCCTGGAGGATTCCACAGACGAGCTCCTATAATTCACCCCTCCACTTT. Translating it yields CAWRIPQTSSYNSPLHF.